This is a list of T cell receptor beta chains from one sample in a study of cytomegalovirus exposure and HLA in healthy donors. Measured with immunoSEQ multiplex PCR; TCRdb has only the in-frame clones, and not every one. The sample contains approximately 160,000 clones, 80% of which appear only once. The sequenced sample consisted of PBMCs. All receptors come from a woman aged 45-65 years in good health and CMV-seropositive. Both conserved end residues are part of each CDR3. The D gene is left open where the match is weak. A clone size is listed for some rows: how often the clone was seen (once, few, many), or a class if it is expanded.

- - TRBJ2-2 TRBV25-1 15 CASSAQAGVGGELFF TGTGCCAGCAGTGCTCAAGCAGGGGTTGGCGGGGAGCTGTTTTTT
- TRBD2 TRBJ2-7 TRBV30 12 CACPGTSNEQYF TGTGCCTGTCCCGGGACTAGCAACGAGCAGTACTTC
- - TRBJ1-6 TRBV5-1 16 CASSSRRGGNNSPLHF TGCGCCAGCAGCTCCAGGCGGGGTGGAAATAATTCACCCCTCCACTTT
few TRBD1 TRBJ2-1 TRBV2 15 CASSRDRASYNEQFF TGTGCCAGCAGTCGAGACAGGGCATCCTACAATGAGCAGTTCTTC
- TRBD2 TRBJ2-5 TRBV7-2 17 CASSLVLSRGAGETQYF TGTGCCAGCAGCTTAGTTCTTTCGCGGGGGGCGGGGGAGACCCAGTACTTC
- - TRBJ1-1 TRBV11-1 15 CASSPRRAPDTEAFF TGTGCCAGCAGCCCGAGGCGGGCCCCGGACACTGAAGCTTTCTTT
- TRBD1 TRBJ1-2 TRBV6-1 13 CASSPGQSYGYTF TGTGCCAGCAGCCCGGGACAGTCCTATGGCTACACCTTC
- TRBD2 TRBJ2-3 TRBV30 15 CAWGRLAVQSDTQYF TGTGCCTGGGGACGACTAGCGGTGCAGTCAGATACGCAGTATTTT
once - TRBJ2-1 TRBV9 13 CASSAFSYNEQFF TGTGCCAGCAGCGCTTTCTCCTACAATGAGCAGTTCTTC
- TRBD1 TRBJ1-1 TRBV18 15 CASSPPGTGNTEAFF TGTGCCAGCTCACCCCCCGGGACAGGGAACACTGAAGCTTTCTTT
few - TRBJ2-3 TRBV19 15 CASSRRGGDTDTQYF TGTGCCAGTAGTCGTAGAGGGGGGGACACAGATACGCAGTATTTT
- TRBD1 TRBJ1-6 TRBV9 15 CASSAAGQYNSPLHF TGTGCCAGCAGCGCCGCGGGACAGTATAATTCACCCCTCCACTTT
- TRBD1 TRBJ2-2 TRBV19 13 CASSGTGTGELFF TGTGCCAGTAGTGGGACAGGTACCGGGGAGCTGTTTTTT
few TRBD1 TRBJ1-2 TRBV7-9 13 CASSTGQLNGYTF TGTGCCAGCAGCACGGGACAGCTTAATGGCTACACCTTC
- - TRBJ2-7 TRBV2 13 CASSVGRGYEQYF TGTGCCAGCAGTGTGGGCAGGGGTTACGAGCAGTACTTC
- TRBD1 TRBJ1-6 TRBV4-1 15 CASSRGQGLRSPLHF TGCGCCAGCAGCAGGGGACAGGGGCTCCGTTCACCCCTCCACTTT
- - TRBJ1-2 TRBV4-3 16 CASSQDRRGGWYGYTF TGCGCCAGCAGCCAAGATAGGAGGGGCGGATGGTATGGCTACACCTTC
few TRBD1 TRBJ1-2 TRBV28 14 CASSPGQGSEGYTF TGTGCCAGCAGCCCCGGACAGGGGTCAGAGGGCTACACCTTC
- TRBD1 TRBJ1-5 TRBV6-1 15 CASRGTGVSNQPQHF TGTGCCAGCAGAGGGACAGGGGTTAGCAATCAGCCCCAGCATTTT
few TRBD1 TRBJ2-1 TRBV18 15 CASSPRTGKYNEQFF TGTGCCAGCTCACCCCGGACAGGGAAATACAATGAGCAGTTCTTC
- - TRBJ1-2 TRBV28 14 CASTTPTAAYGYTF TGTGCCAGCACCACTCCGACGGCGGCCTATGGCTACACCTTC
- - TRBJ2-1 TRBV28 13 CASSGVSYNEQFF TGTGCCAGCAGTGGAGTGTCCTACAATGAGCAGTTCTTC
- - TRBJ1-5 TRBV7-9 14 CASHRDSCNQPQHF TGTGCCAGCCACCGAGACTCCTGCAATCAGCCCCAGCATTTT
- TRBD1 TRBJ1-1 TRBV30 16 CAWRWGQGPMNTEAFF TGTGCCTGGAGGTGGGGACAGGGGCCTATGAACACTGAAGCTTTCTTT
- - TRBJ2-1 TRBV6-5 12 CASSPGYNEQFF TGTGCCAGCAGCCCCGGTTACAATGAGCAGTTCTTC
- - TRBJ2-7 TRBV28 11 CASSLLYEQYF TGTGCCAGCAGTTTATTGTACGAGCAGTACTTC
once TRBD1 TRBJ1-4 TRBV11-2 18 CASSYRDRRNPNDEKLFF TGTGCCAGCAGCTACCGGGACAGGCGAAACCCTAACGATGAAAAACTGTTTTTT
few TRBD2 TRBJ2-7 TRBV16 16 CASSGQSAGPSYEQYF TGTGCCAGCAGCGGCCAATCAGCGGGACCTTCCTACGAGCAGTACTTC
- - TRBJ2-7 TRBV4-2 13 CASSQAVAYEQYF TGTGCCAGCAGCCAAGCAGTTGCCTACGAGCAGTACTTC
- TRBD1 TRBJ1-2 TRBV6-5 14 CASSIVTGDYGYTF TGTGCCAGCAGTATAGTGACAGGGGACTATGGCTACACCTTC
few - TRBJ2-2 TRBV7-3 15 CASSDRRTNTGELFF TGTGCCAGCAGCGACAGGAGAACGAACACCGGGGAGCTGTTTTTT
few - TRBJ2-3 TRBV2 15 CASFSGGSSTDTQYF TGTGCCAGCTTCTCTGGGGGCTCTAGCACAGATACGCAGTATTTT
- TRBD2 TRBJ2-3 TRBV7-2 16 CASGLVFRGRGDTQYF TGTGCCAGCGGCTTAGTATTCCGGGGGAGGGGAGATACGCAGTATTTT
- - TRBJ2-1 TRBV2 14 CASRSVRELAEQFF TGTGCCAGCAGGAGTGTTCGGGAGCTAGCTGAGCAGTTCTTC
- TRBD2 TRBJ2-2 TRBV27 16 CASSRLAGGWTGELFF TGTGCCAGCAGCAGACTAGCGGGAGGGTGGACCGGGGAGCTGTTTTTT
- - TRBJ1-6 TRBV18 16 CASSMVGDSYNSPLHF TGTGCCAGCTCAATGGTCGGGGACTCCTATAATTCACCCCTCCACTTT
once - TRBJ2-2 TRBV7-2 12 CASSSPIGELFF TGTGCCAGCAGCTCTCCTATCGGGGAGCTGTTTTTT
- TRBD2 TRBJ2-1 TRBV7-3 16 CASSLIWREGGNEQFF TGTGCCAGCAGCTTAATCTGGCGGGAGGGTGGCAATGAGCAGTTCTTC
- - TRBJ1-5 TRBV11-2 16 CASSPGRASSNQPQHF TGTGCCAGCAGCCCAGGCAGGGCTAGTAGCAATCAGCCCCAGCATTTT
- - TRBJ2-7 TRBV6-5 14 CASRFGARTYEQYF TGTGCCAGCAGGTTTGGGGCGCGAACCTACGAGCAGTACTTC
- - TRBJ1-1 TRBV6-5 13 CASNQGLNTEAFF TGTGCCAGCAACCAGGGCTTGAACACTGAAGCTTTCTTT
- - TRBJ2-5 TRBV5-1 14 CASSLGGHQETQYF TGCGCCAGCAGCTTGGGCGGTCACCAAGAGACCCAGTACTTC
- - TRBJ1-5 TRBV2 13 CATSGESNQPQHF TGTGCCACAAGCGGGGAAAGCAATCAGCCCCAGCATTTT
- TRBD1 TRBJ1-6 TRBV19 15 CASSLWTGPRAPLHF TGTGCCAGTAGTCTGTGGACAGGGCCCCGGGCCCCCCTCCACTTT
- TRBD1 TRBJ2-7 TRBV13 16 CASSLWTGGRDYEQYF TGTGCCAGCAGCTTATGGACAGGGGGACGGGATTACGAGCAGTACTTC
few TRBD1 TRBJ1-2 TRBV5-1 14 CASSSDRGRRGYTF TGCGCCAGCAGCTCCGACAGGGGGCGGCGTGGCTACACCTTC
- TRBD1 TRBJ1-2 TRBV6-6 15 CASSYSQQGAGGYTF TGTGCCAGCAGTTACAGCCAACAGGGGGCGGGCGGCTACACCTTC
- - TRBJ2-3 TRBV6-5 13 CASSLLGPDTQYF TGTGCCAGCAGTCTCCTTGGGCCCGATACGCAGTATTTT
- TRBD2 TRBJ2-1 TRBV6-4 19 CASSDSQTSGGIKYNEQFF TGTGCCAGCAGTGACTCACAGACTAGCGGGGGGATCAAATACAATGAGCAGTTCTTC
- TRBD1 TRBJ1-2 TRBV7-9 15 CASSSGDRASNGYTF TGTGCCAGCAGCTCCGGGGACAGGGCGAGTAATGGCTACACCTTC
few - TRBJ1-1 TRBV5-6 12 CASSLGDTEAFF TGTGCCAGCAGCTTAGGGGACACTGAAGCTTTCTTT
- TRBD1 TRBJ2-3 TRBV15 16 CATSRGQGVSPNTQYF TGTGCCACCAGCAGAGGCCAGGGGGTCTCTCCCAATACGCAGTATTTT
few - TRBJ1-2 TRBV5-1 18 CASSERRGAPLANYGYTF TGCGCCAGCAGCGAACGACGGGGGGCCCCGCTAGCTAACTATGGCTACACCTTC
- - TRBJ1-3 TRBV5-4 17 CASSLGAPGVTGNTIYF TGTGCCAGCAGCTTGGGTGCTCCAGGGGTTACTGGAAACACCATATATTTT
- - TRBJ2-3 TRBV7-2 16 CASSPQGIFLTDTQYF TGTGCCAGCAGCCCCCAGGGGATCTTTCTTACAGATACGCAGTATTTT
- - TRBJ1-2 TRBV11-2 16 CASSLFTAIGTYGYTF TGTGCCAGCAGCTTATTCACAGCTATAGGCACCTATGGCTACACCTTC
few TRBD2 TRBJ2-5 TRBV27 15 CASSPLAGGLETQYF TGTGCCAGCAGTCCACTAGCGGGGGGGCTTGAGACCCAGTACTTC
once - TRBJ1-2 TRBV9 19 CASSVGGGLRAGSDYGYTF TGTGCCAGCAGCGTAGGGGGGGGGTTGCGGGCAGGGTCGGACTATGGCTACACCTTC
- - TRBJ2-1 TRBV5-1 15 CASSLVFSGDNEQFF TGCGCCAGCAGCTTGGTCTTTTCAGGGGACAATGAGCAGTTCTTC